A selection of T cell receptor beta chains follows, all from one sample in a study of long-term antiretroviral therapy in people with HIV. Method: immunoSEQ multiplex PCR; TCRdb's copy keeps in-frame clones and lacks some. Altogether about 22,000 clones are present, more than 80% being singletons, with the ten largest covering roughly 18%. The sample here was unsorted PBMCs, taken 0.5 years before starting antiretroviral therapy. These TCRs come from a middle-aged man with HIV. CDR3s include the opening cysteine and the closing phenylalanine or tryptophan. D genes are given only for firm matches. Clone size is shown for a subset of rows, as once, few, many or a class of expanded clone.

clone_size | d_call | j_call | v_call | cdr3_nt | cdr3_aa
NA | NA | TRBJ1-1 | TRBV19 | TGTGCCAGTAGTATACGGGGTGTAGGGACTGAAGCTTTCTTT | CASSIRGVGTEAFF
NA | NA | TRBJ2-1 | TRBV7-3 | TGTGCCAGCAGACTGGGACCAAACAATGAGCAGTTCTTC | CASRLGPNNEQFF
NA | NA | TRBJ2-3 | TRBV14 | TGTGCCAGCAGCCAAGCCGGGGGGCCCGATACGCAGTATTTT | CASSQAGGPDTQYF
NA | NA | TRBJ2-2 | TRBV5-1 | TGCGCCAGCAGCCTAACGACTAGTACCGCCAACACCGGGGAGCTGTTTTTT | CASSLTTSTANTGELFF
NA | NA | TRBJ1-2 | TRBV2 | TGTGCCAGCAGCGAAAGTGAGGGTTCCTATGGCTACACCTTC | CASSESEGSYGYTF
NA | NA | TRBJ1-1 | TRBV4-3 | TGCGCCAGCAGCCAAGAAAGCTGGTCGCCCGGAGCTTTCTTT | CASSQESWSPGAFF
NA | NA | TRBJ2-7 | TRBV28 | TGTGCCAGCAGCATCAGGACAGCCCCCCACGAGCAGTACTTC | CASSIRTAPHEQYF
NA | NA | TRBJ2-4 | TRBV11-2 | TGTGCCAGCAGCTCTCCTCTAAGAGCCAAAAACATTCAGTACTTC | CASSSPLRAKNIQYF
NA | NA | TRBJ2-1 | TRBV4-3 | TGCGCCAGCAGCCACGGTGATTCCGAGCAGTTCTTC | CASSHGDSEQFF
NA | NA | TRBJ2-3 | TRBV10-3 | TGTGCCATCAGTTTATCCACTGATACGCAGTATTTT | CAISLSTDTQYF
NA | NA | TRBJ1-6 | TRBV28 | TGTGCCAGCCAGCGAGGGCCCCCCTATTCACCCCTCCACTTT | CASQRGPPYSPLHF
NA | NA | TRBJ2-5 | TRBV19 | TGTGCCAGTAACGAGGACTCCTTGGGAGAGACCCAGTACTTC | CASNEDSLGETQYF
large | NA | TRBJ2-2 | TRBV7-9 | TGTGCCAGCAGCTTAGGACACGGGGAGCTGTTTTTT | CASSLGHGELFF
NA | TRBD1 | TRBJ2-3 | TRBV5-1 | TGCGCCAGCAGCATTGGACAGGGCGCAGATACGCAGTATTTT | CASSIGQGADTQYF
few | TRBD2 | TRBJ2-2 | TRBV28 | TGTGCCAGCAGTTGGGGGGGCGGGGAGCTGTTTTTT | CASSWGGGELFF
NA | NA | TRBJ2-5 | TRBV5-4 | TGTGCCAGCAGCGTAGGGAGCCCAGGTGGTGGGGAAACCCAGTACTTC | CASSVGSPGGGETQYF
NA | TRBD2 | TRBJ2-1 | TRBV9 | TGTGCCAGCAGCGTAGCTCATGGTTCTAGCGGGGTAGGCAATGAGCAGTTCTTC | CASSVAHGSSGVGNEQFF
NA | TRBD2 | TRBJ2-3 | TRBV13 | TGTGCCAGCAGCTCCTTATCCGAATTAGCGGGGGCGTATACGCAGTATTTT | CASSSLSELAGAYTQYF
NA | TRBD1 | TRBJ1-5 | TRBV7-9 | TGTGCCAGCAGCCCTACCGACAGGGACAATCAGCCCCAGCATTTT | CASSPTDRDNQPQHF
NA | NA | TRBJ1-1 | TRBV6-6 | TGTGCCAGCAGCCTTAGCCCTAACGGCGAAGCTTTCTTT | CASSLSPNGEAFF
once | NA | TRBJ2-7 | TRBV6-6 | TGTGCCAGCAGTTACAGGGGACCGACCTACGAGCAGTACTTC | CASSYRGPTYEQYF
NA | NA | TRBJ2-2 | TRBV30 | TGTGCCTGGAGTTCCGGCAGCAACACCGGGGAGCTGTTTTTT | CAWSSGSNTGELFF
NA | NA | TRBJ2-3 | TRBV5-1 | TGCGCCAGCAGCTTGGGAGGGGCCCAGAGGGCCGCAGATACGCAGTATTTT | CASSLGGAQRAADTQYF
few | TRBD1 | TRBJ2-1 | TRBV7-9 | TGTGCCAGCAGCGACGGACAGGGATTTCGCAATGAGCAGTTCTTC | CASSDGQGFRNEQFF
few | NA | TRBJ1-5 | TRBV7-9 | TGTGCCAGCAGCTTGGACCGACAGGGCAATCAGCCCCAGCATTTT | CASSLDRQGNQPQHF
NA | TRBD1 | TRBJ2-3 | TRBV27 | TGTGCCAGCAGTCCCTGGACAGGGGGTGTAGATACGCAGTATTTT | CASSPWTGGVDTQYF
NA | NA | TRBJ2-3 | TRBV6-6 | TGTGCCAGCAGTTACTCGAAGGGGGGGGAAGATACGCAGTATTTT | CASSYSKGGEDTQYF
NA | NA | TRBJ2-7 | TRBV4-3 | TGCGCCAGCAGCCAGGGCCGGGTGGGGGACTACGAGCAGTACTTC | CASSQGRVGDYEQYF
NA | NA | TRBJ1-5 | TRBV4-3 | TGCGCCAGCAGCCAAGAATTAGGAGGGCCCCAGCATTTT | CASSQELGGPQHF
NA | NA | TRBJ1-1 | TRBV7-6 | TGTGCCAGCAGCTTCCTGGACATGAACACTGAAGCTTTCTTT | CASSFLDMNTEAFF
NA | TRBD2 | TRBJ2-3 | TRBV7-2 | TGTGCCAGCAGCCGTAGCGGGGGGAGGAGTTCTACGCAGTATTTT | CASSRSGGRSSTQYF
NA | TRBD1 | TRBJ2-1 | TRBV7-2 | TGTGCCAGCAGCTCAAACAGGGGTACCTACAATGAGCAGTTCTTC | CASSSNRGTYNEQFF
NA | TRBD1 | TRBJ1-1 | TRBV19 | TGTGCCAGTAGTATACGGACAGGGCGAGCTGAAGCTTTCTTT | CASSIRTGRAEAFF
once | NA | TRBJ2-2 | TRBV4-3 | TGCGCCAGCAGCCTTCAGGGAGTCCCCGGGGAGCTGTTTTTT | CASSLQGVPGELFF
NA | NA | TRBJ1-1 | TRBV13 | TGTGCCAGCAGCTTAGTTACTACCACTGAAGCTTTCTTT | CASSLVTTTEAFF
once | TRBD1 | TRBJ1-5 | TRBV7-2 | TGTGCCAGCAGCTCTAGGGACAGGGGTAGCAATCAGCCCCAGCATTTT | CASSSRDRGSNQPQHF
NA | NA | TRBJ2-7 | TRBV7-9 | TGTGCCAGCAGTTTCCTCCCTTACGAGCAGTACTTC | CASSFLPYEQYF
NA | NA | TRBJ1-2 | TRBV5-4 | TGTGCCAGCAGCGTCGGACACAGCTATGGCTACACCTTC | CASSVGHSYGYTF
NA | NA | TRBJ2-3 | TRBV11-2 | TGTGCCAGCAGCTTAGATAGTAGATTTGATACGCAGTATTTT | CASSLDSRFDTQYF
NA | TRBD1 | TRBJ2-2 | TRBV4-1 | TGCGCCAGCAGCCTCGGGACAGGGCTAGCTGAAGCGAGGGAGCTGTTTTTT | CASSLGTGLAEARELFF
NA | NA | TRBJ1-2 | TRBV27 | TGTGCCAGCAGTTTCTCCCGTGCTGGTGGCTACACCTTC | CASSFSRAGGYTF
NA | NA | TRBJ2-3 | TRBV6-5 | TGTGCCAGCGGAGTGAGGGGCACAGATACGCAGTATTTT | CASGVRGTDTQYF
NA | TRBD1 | TRBJ2-3 | TRBV11-1 | TGTGCCAGCAGCGCAACAGGGGGCGTGAGCACAGATACGCAGTATTTT | CASSATGGVSTDTQYF
NA | NA | TRBJ2-1 | TRBV7-9 | TGTGCCAGCAGCTTAAGAGGGGGCGGGGTTAATGAGCAGTTCTTC | CASSLRGGGVNEQFF
once | TRBD1 | TRBJ1-2 | TRBV7-9 | TGTGCCAGCAGCTTCACACAGGGGGCTGGTGGGGGCTACACCTTC | CASSFTQGAGGGYTF
NA | TRBD1 | TRBJ1-2 | TRBV6-1 | TGTGCCAGCAGTGAGGCAGGGGGGTCCTATGGCTACACCTTC | CASSEAGGSYGYTF
NA | NA | TRBJ2-1 | TRBV18 | TGTGCCAGCTCCCTTTCTGGGGGAGAGCAGTTCTTC | CASSLSGGEQFF
few | TRBD1 | TRBJ1-5 | TRBV4-2 | TGTGCCAGCAGCCAAGATAGATGGGGGACAGGGAAGGTGGATCAGCCCCAGCATTTT | CASSQDRWGTGKVDQPQHF